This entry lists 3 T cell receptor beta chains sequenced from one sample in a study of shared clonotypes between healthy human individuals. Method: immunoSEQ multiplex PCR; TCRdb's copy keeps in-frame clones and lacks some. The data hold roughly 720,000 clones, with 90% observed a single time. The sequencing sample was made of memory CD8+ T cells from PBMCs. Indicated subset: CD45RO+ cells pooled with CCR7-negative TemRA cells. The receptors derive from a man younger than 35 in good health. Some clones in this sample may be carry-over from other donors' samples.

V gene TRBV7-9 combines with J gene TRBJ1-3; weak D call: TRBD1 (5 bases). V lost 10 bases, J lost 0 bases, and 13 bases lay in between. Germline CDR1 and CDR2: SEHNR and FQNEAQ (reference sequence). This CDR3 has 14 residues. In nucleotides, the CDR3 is TGTGCCATCTCGTTTGGGGGCTCTGGAAACACCATATATTTT. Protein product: CAISFGGSGNTIYF.

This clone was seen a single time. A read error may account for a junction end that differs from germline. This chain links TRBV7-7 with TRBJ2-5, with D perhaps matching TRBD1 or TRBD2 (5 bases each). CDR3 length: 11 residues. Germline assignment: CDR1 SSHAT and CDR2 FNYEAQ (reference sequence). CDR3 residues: CASSAERGVDF. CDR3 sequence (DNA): TGTGCCAGCAGTGCGGAAAGAGGGGTGGACTTC.

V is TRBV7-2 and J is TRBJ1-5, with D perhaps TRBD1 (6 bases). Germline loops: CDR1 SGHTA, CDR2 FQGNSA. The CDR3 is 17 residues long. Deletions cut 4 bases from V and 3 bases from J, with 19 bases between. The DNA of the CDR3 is TGTGCCAGCAGCTCAACAGAGTGGACAGATTCCAATCAGCCCCAGCATTTT. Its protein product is CASSSTEWTDSNQPQHF.